This T cell receptor beta chain derives from a study of blood T cells in healthy people across ages. Study conclusions and caveats: A conclusive naive versus antigen-experienced comparison was prevented by the unsorted PBMCs. Estimates of diversity drawn from one million T cells were considered underestimates.

With a J-beta primer mix and a sample-barcoded 5' primer, a second PCR ran 7 to 11 cycles. Using its own MiXCR run on the 5' RACE reads, TCRdb lists one record per CDR3 protein. Of about a million distinct CDR3 sequences in the sample, just over 50% were seen once. A few counts support this clonotype. Its antigen is undetermined. Germline CDR1 reads SEHNR; CDR2 reads FQNEAQ (reference sequence). The CDR3 contains 15 residues. Trimming stripped 5 bases from V and 2 bases from J, with 13 bases between. This chain uses TRBV7-9 with TRBJ2-1; perhaps TRBD2 as D (5 bases). The source material was blood. The sequence was collected from a woman in her sixties in good health. CDR3 coding DNA: TGTGCCAGCAGCCCATCGTCCGGGGCCTACAATGAGCAGTTCTTC. It is translated as CASSPSSGAYNEQFF.